The T cell receptor beta chain under discussion was sequenced for a study of molecular identifiers for immune sequencing clone quantification. Germline-derived CDR1 and CDR2 are SGHAT and FQNNGV. V was clipped by 5 bases and J by 3 bases; unmatched bases: 9. This CDR3 contains 17 residues. From the PCR reads, TCRdb called clonotypes with MiXCR, one entry per CDR3 protein. The data hold some 91,000 distinct CDR3 sequences, with around 24% observed a single time. This clonotype occurred a few times. It may be a read error: a sequence one base away is much more abundant. The sequenced sample was naive CD8+ T cells from blood, with Jurkat cell RNA spiked in. Subset specified: FACS-sorted CD8+CD4-CCR7+CD45RA+ naive T cells. The chain couples TRBV11-2 to TRBJ2-6, with 8 bases aligning to TRBD2. The sequence came from a human donor in good health. Some libraries in this study had Jurkat cell RNA spiked in. The CDR3 sequence is CASSQNGGALGANVLTF. The CDR3 DNA reads as TGTGCCAGCAGCCAAAACGGGGGGGCCCTTGGGGCCAACGTCCTGACTTTC.